The entry below describes one T cell receptor beta chain. Using immunoSEQ multiplex PCR, the repertoire was profiled, and TCRdb retains in-frame clones only, with some absent. The table includes around 370,000 clones, almost 90% detected once. The germline V and J ends were trimmed by 7 bases and 7 bases, with 13 bases remaining between them. The germline CDR1 and CDR2 sequences are MNHEY and SVGEGT. This CDR3 comprises 13 residues. The sample is drawn from a study of blood T cell repertoires in COVID-19. Study in general: Specimens from acute and convalescent COVID-19 originated in the United States, Italy and Spain.

Material: peripheral blood. This sequence originates from a woman in her 70s with COVID-19, enrolled during active disease. The chain recombines TRBV6-2 or TRBV6-3 with TRBJ1-4; D remains unclear. This CDR3 reads CASTPKETEKLFF. CDR3 in DNA: TGTGCCAGCACCCCCAAGGAGACTGAAAAACTGTTTTTT.